Below, one T cell receptor (beta chain) is given with its context. Its specificity is not known. The data belong to a study of CD8+ T cells in alopecia areata. Overall study: In an open-label trial, patients got 5 to 10 mg tofacitinib twice daily. Study-level results: A single nonresponder leaves the baseline CD8+ expansion link to response uncertain.

The V and J ends lost 3 bases and 1 base respectively, with 9 bases between them. This CDR3 is 14 amino acids long. Germline loops: CDR1 MGHDK, CDR2 SYGVNS. The treatment: oral pan-JAK inhibitor, 5-10 mg twice daily. It was cDNA, reverse transcribed from extracted RNA, that served as the sequencing template. Profiling relied on immunoSEQ multiplex PCR, and the TCRdb table lists in-frame clones only, not all of them. The sample holds around 100,000 clones, more than 65% seen once. The source material was CD8+ T cells sorted from blood, sampled at approximately week 44, from a patient treated with tofacitinib. The clonotype originates from a human donor with alopecia areata. The genes are TRBV25-1 and TRBJ1-1, with unresolved D. Here the CDR3 reads CASSEPHRNTEAFF. In DNA form, the CDR3 reads TGTGCCAGCAGTGAGCCCCACAGGAACACTGAAGCTTTCTTT.